A single T cell receptor beta chain is shown here with its context. Its specificity is unknown. The data were taken from a study of shared clonotypes between healthy human individuals. Study-wide findings and caveats: It was the non-shared clonotypes that had lower generation probabilities than clonotypes shared by all four donors. Apart from blood, nothing was sampled; tissue repertoires likely differ.

This CDR3 has 15 amino acids. Germline-derived CDR1 and CDR2 are SGHRS and YFSETQ. The V and J ends lost 4 bases and 4 bases, in that order; junction bases with no gene match: 9. Libraries were prepared by immunoSEQ multiplex PCR; TCRdb keeps only in-frame clonotypes and omits some of them. The data show 2 million to 2.5 million clones, about 92% seen once. This sequence originates from a man aged 18 to 30 in good health. Some clones in this sample may be carry-over from other donors' samples. The material sequenced was naive CD4+ T cells from PBMCs. Subset: CD45RA+ positively selected. This rearrangement joins TRBV5-1 to TRBJ1-1, with 8 bases aligning to TRBD1. CDR3 coding DNA: TGCGCCAGCAGCAGAAGCCAGGGGGCCGGCACTGAAGCTTTCTTT. Amino acid sequence: CASSRSQGAGTEAFF.